A selection of T cell receptor beta chains follows, all from one sample in a study of Ad26.COV2.S vaccination and SARS-CoV-2 variants. The repertoire was sequenced with immunoSEQ multiplex PCR; TCRdb's copy has only in-frame clones and lacks some. There are more than 150,000 clones in the sample; around nine tenths occur only once, and 5.9% lies in the top ten. The specimen was peripheral blood, collected after recovery from COVID-19. These receptors were taken from a human donor who had recovered from COVID-19. Each CDR3 is given with its conserved first and last residue. The order of the fields is V gene, J gene, CDR3 protein.

v_gene: TRBV18; j_gene: TRBJ2-3; CDR3aa: CASSPSLSGGALDTQYF
v_gene: TRBV24-1; j_gene: TRBJ2-7; CDR3aa: CATSGSYYEQYF
v_gene: TRBV3-1/TRBV3-2; j_gene: TRBJ2-1; CDR3aa: CASSYDTYNEQFF
v_gene: TRBV7-9; j_gene: TRBJ1-6; CDR3aa: CASSPGPKSPLHF
v_gene: TRBV28; j_gene: TRBJ2-5; CDR3aa: CASSFEGREETQYF
v_gene: TRBV7-9; j_gene: TRBJ2-1; CDR3aa: CASSEDRVYDNEQFF
v_gene: TRBV27; j_gene: TRBJ2-2; CDR3aa: CASSLGAATGELFF
v_gene: TRBV7-7; j_gene: TRBJ2-7; CDR3aa: CASSLTLGQGSEQYF
v_gene: TRBV5-4; j_gene: TRBJ2-2; CDR3aa: CASSLAGGLAGATGELFF
v_gene: TRBV6-5; j_gene: TRBJ1-4; CDR3aa: CASSRPKKGEKLFF
v_gene: TRBV2; j_gene: TRBJ1-5; CDR3aa: CASRDRGLGQPQHF
v_gene: TRBV6-5; j_gene: TRBJ1-1; CDR3aa: CASTRGWGRNTEAFF
v_gene: TRBV19; j_gene: TRBJ1-5; CDR3aa: CASSHQGGGQPQHF
v_gene: TRBV27; j_gene: TRBJ2-7; CDR3aa: CASSLTWTGLTYEQYF
v_gene: TRBV6-4; j_gene: TRBJ2-2; CDR3aa: CASSDMGTGELFF
v_gene: TRBV27; j_gene: TRBJ2-5; CDR3aa: CASSLLTPRGETQYF
v_gene: TRBV2; j_gene: TRBJ1-6; CDR3aa: CASSKGVNSPLHF
v_gene: TRBV6-5; j_gene: TRBJ1-1; CDR3aa: CASSYTRQGANTEAFF
v_gene: TRBV6-6; j_gene: TRBJ1-1; CDR3aa: CASSLTSQGTEAFF
v_gene: TRBV6-7; j_gene: TRBJ1-1; CDR3aa: CASSYPFRDRGSEAFF
v_gene: TRBV30; j_gene: TRBJ1-6; CDR3aa: CAWARDRDNSPLHF
v_gene: TRBV19; j_gene: TRBJ1-4; CDR3aa: CASSTRDISGKLFF
v_gene: TRBV28; j_gene: TRBJ2-4; CDR3aa: CASSLRPGRLWENIQYF
v_gene: TRBV7-9; j_gene: TRBJ2-2; CDR3aa: CASSLAGALAGELFF
v_gene: TRBV6-2/TRBV6-3; j_gene: TRBJ2-7; CDR3aa: CASSFLDRAEQYF
v_gene: TRBV7-9; j_gene: TRBJ2-1; CDR3aa: CASSLAGRGPGQFF
v_gene: TRBV25-1; j_gene: TRBJ1-1; CDR3aa: CASSAVRQALNTEAFF
v_gene: TRBV6-5; j_gene: TRBJ2-3; CDR3aa: CASTHSGGRGDTQYF
v_gene: TRBV9; j_gene: TRBJ1-1; CDR3aa: CASSVSGTGNTEAFF
v_gene: TRBV7-9; j_gene: TRBJ1-1; CDR3aa: CASSFPGMAEAFF
v_gene: TRBV5-1; j_gene: TRBJ2-1; CDR3aa: CASSLLRGEQFF
v_gene: TRBV30; j_gene: TRBJ2-5; CDR3aa: CAWYRGPWETQYF
v_gene: TRBV6-1; j_gene: TRBJ1-5; CDR3aa: CASSELGRGSNQPQHF
v_gene: TRBV5-5; j_gene: TRBJ2-2; CDR3aa: CASSARTGQLGNTGELFF